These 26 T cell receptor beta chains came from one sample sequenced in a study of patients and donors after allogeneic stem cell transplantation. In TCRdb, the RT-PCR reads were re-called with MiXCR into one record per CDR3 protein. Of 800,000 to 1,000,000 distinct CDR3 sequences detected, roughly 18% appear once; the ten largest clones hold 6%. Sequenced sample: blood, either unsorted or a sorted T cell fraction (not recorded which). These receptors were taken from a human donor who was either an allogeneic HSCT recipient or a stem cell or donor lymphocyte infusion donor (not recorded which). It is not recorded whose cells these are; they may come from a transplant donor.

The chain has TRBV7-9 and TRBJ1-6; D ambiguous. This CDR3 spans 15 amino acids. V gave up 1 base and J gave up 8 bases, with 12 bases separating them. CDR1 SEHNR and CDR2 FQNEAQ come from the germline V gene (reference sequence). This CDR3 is CASSLETGFYSPLHF. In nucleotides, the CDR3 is TGTGCCAGCAGCTTAGAGACGGGATTTTATTCACCCCTCCACTTT. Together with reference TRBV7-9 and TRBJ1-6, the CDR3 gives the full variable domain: DTGVSQNPRHKITKRGQNVTFRCDPISEHNRLYWYRQTLGQGPEFLTYFQNEAQLEKSRLLSDRFSAERPKGSFSTLEIQRTEQGDSAMYLCASSLETGFYSPLHFGNGTRLTVT.

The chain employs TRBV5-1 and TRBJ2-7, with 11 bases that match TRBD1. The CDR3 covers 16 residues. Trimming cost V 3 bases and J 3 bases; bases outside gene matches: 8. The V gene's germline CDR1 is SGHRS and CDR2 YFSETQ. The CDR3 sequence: CASSSGPGTGGYEQYF. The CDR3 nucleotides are TGCGCCAGCAGCTCAGGACCCGGGACAGGGGGCTACGAGCAGTACTTC.

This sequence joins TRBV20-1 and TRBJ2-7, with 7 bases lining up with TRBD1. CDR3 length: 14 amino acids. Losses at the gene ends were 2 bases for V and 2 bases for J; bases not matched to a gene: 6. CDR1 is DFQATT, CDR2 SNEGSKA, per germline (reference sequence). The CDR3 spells CSARSRDSTYEQYF. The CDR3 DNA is TGCAGTGCTAGATCCCGGGACAGCACCTACGAGCAGTACTTC.

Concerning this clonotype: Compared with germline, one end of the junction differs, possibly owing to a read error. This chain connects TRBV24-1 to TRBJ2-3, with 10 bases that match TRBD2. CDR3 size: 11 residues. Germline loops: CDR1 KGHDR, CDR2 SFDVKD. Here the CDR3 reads CATSDGLAGVF. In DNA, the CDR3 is TGTGCCACCAGTGATGGGCTAGCGGGAGTTTTT.

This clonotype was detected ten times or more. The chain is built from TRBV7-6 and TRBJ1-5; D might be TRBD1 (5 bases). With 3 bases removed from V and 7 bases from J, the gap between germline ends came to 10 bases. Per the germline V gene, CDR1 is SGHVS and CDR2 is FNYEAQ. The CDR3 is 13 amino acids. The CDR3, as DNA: TGTGCCAGCAGCTTTACCCCAGGGCAGCCCCAGCATTTT. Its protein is CASSFTPGQPQHF.

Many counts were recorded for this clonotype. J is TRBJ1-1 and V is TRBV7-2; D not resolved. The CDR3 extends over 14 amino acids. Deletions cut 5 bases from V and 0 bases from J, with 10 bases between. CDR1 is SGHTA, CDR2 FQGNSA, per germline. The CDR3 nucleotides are TGTGCCAGCAGCCGGGGAGCGATGAACACTGAAGCTTTCTTT. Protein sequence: CASSRGAMNTEAFF.

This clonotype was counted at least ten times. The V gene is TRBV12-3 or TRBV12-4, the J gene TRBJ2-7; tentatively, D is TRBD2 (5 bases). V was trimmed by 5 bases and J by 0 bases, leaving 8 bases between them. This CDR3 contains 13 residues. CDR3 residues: CASSRGLSYEQYF. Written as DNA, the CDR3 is TGTGCCAGCAGTCGTGGACTCTCCTACGAGCAGTACTTC.

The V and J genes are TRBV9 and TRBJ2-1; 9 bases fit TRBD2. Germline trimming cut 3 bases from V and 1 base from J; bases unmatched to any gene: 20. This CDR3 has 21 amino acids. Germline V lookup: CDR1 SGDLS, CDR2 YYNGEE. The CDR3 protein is CASSESLVMGASGRSYNEQFF. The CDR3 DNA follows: TGTGCCAGCAGCGAGAGCCTCGTCATGGGTGCAAGCGGGAGGTCCTACAATGAGCAGTTCTTC. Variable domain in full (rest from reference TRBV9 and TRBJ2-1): DSGVTQTPKHLITATGQRVTLRCSPRSGDLSVYWYQQSLDQGLQFLIQYYNGEERAKGNILERFSAQQFPDLHSELNLSSLELGDSALYFCASSESLVMGASGRSYNEQFFGPGTRLTVL.

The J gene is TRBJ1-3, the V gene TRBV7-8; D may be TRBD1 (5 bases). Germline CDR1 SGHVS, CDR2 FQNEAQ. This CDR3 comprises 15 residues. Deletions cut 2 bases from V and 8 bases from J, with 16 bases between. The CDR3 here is CASSLRRAAGDTIYF. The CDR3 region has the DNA TGTGCCAGCAGCTTAAGGCGGGCCGCGGGGGACACCATATATTTT.

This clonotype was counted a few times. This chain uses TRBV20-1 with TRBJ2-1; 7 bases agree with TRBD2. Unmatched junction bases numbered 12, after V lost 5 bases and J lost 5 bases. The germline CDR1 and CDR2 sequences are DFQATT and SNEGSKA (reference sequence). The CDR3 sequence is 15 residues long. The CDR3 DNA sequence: TGCAGTGCTCCGACTCAGACTAGCAGAGACAATGAGCAGTTCTTC. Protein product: CSAPTQTSRDNEQFF.

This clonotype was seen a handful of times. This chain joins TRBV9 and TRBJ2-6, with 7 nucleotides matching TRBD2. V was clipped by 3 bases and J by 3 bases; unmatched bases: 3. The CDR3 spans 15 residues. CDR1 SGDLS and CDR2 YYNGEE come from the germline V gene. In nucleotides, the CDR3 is TGTGCCAGCAGCGGTGGGGGGGTTGGGGCCAACGTCCTGACTTTC. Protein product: CASSGGGVGANVLTF.

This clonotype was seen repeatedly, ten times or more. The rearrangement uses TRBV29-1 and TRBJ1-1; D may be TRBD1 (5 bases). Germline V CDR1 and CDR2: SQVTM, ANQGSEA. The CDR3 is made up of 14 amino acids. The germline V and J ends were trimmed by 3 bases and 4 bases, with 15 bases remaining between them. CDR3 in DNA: TGCAGCGTTGATGAGTGGGCGCAGGGCACTGAAGCTTTCTTT. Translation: CSVDEWAQGTEAFF.

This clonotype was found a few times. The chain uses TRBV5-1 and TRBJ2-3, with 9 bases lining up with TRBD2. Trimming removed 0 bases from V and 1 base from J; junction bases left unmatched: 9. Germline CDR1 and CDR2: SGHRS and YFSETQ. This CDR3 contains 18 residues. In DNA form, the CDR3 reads TGCGCCAGCAGCTTGGACCCAACAGCTAGCGGGGGCACAGATACGCAGTATTTT. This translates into CASSLDPTASGGTDTQYF.

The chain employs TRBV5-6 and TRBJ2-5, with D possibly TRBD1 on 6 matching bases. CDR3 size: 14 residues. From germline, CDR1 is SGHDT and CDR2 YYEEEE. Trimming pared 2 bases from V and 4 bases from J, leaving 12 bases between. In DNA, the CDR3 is TGTGCCAGCAGCTTTTGGGACACCGGAGAGACCCAGTACTTC. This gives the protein CASSFWDTGETQYF.

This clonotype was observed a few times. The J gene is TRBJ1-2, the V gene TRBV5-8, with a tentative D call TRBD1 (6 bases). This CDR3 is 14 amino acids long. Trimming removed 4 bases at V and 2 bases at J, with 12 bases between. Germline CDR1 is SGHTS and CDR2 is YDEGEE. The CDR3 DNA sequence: TGTGCCAGCAGCCTCACAGGGTGGAACTATGGCTACACCTTC. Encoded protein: CASSLTGWNYGYTF.

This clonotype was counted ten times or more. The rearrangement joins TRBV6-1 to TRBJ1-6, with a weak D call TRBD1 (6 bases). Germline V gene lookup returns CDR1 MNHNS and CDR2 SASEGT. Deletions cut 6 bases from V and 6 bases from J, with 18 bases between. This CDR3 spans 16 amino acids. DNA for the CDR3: TGTGCCAGCAGCTCCGGGGTAGCAGGGGTTAATTCACCCCTCCACTTT. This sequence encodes CASSSGVAGVNSPLHF.

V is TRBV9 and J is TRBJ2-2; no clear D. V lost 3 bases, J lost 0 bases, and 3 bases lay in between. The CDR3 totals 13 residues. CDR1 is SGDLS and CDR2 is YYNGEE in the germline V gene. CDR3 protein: CASSGPNTGELFF. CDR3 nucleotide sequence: TGTGCCAGCAGCGGTCCGAACACCGGGGAGCTGTTTTTT.

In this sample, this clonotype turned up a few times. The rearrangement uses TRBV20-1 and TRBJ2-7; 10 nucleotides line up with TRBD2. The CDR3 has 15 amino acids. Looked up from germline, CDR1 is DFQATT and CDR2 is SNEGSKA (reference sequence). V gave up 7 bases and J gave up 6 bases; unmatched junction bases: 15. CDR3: CSVRWVLAGVTEQYF. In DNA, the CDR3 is TGCAGTGTCCGTTGGGTGCTAGCGGGAGTAACCGAGCAGTACTTC.

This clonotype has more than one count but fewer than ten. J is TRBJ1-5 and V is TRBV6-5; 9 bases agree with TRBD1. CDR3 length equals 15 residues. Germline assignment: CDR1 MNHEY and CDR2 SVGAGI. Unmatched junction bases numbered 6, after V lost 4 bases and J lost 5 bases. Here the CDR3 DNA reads TGTGCCAGCAGTTCCCCGGGACAGGGTTATCAGCCCCAGCATTTT. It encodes CASSSPGQGYQPQHF.

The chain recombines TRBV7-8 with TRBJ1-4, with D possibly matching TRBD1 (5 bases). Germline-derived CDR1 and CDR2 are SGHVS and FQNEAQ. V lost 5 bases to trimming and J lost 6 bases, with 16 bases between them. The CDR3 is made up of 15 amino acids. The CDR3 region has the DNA TGTGCCAGCAGCCAGGTCCGGGACGGGTATGAAAAACTGTTTTTT. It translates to CASSQVRDGYEKLFF.

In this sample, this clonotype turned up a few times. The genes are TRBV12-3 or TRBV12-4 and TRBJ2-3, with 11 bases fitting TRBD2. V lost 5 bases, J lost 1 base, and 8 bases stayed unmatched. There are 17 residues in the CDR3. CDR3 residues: CASSPPSSGRRTDTQYF. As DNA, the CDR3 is TGTGCCAGCAGTCCCCCCTCTAGCGGGAGGCGCACAGATACGCAGTATTTT.

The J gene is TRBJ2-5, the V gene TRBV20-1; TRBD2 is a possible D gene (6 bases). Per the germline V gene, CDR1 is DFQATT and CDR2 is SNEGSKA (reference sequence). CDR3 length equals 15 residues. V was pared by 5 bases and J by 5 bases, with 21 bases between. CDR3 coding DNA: TGCAGTGCTCCTTTCGGGGCTAGCGTTTGGGAGACCCAGTACTTC. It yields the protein CSAPFGASVWETQYF.

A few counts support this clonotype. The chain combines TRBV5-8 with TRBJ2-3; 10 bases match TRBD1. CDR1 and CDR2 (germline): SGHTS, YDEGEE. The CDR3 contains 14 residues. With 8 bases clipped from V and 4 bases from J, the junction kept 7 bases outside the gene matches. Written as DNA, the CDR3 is TGTGCCAGACCTCTCGGACAGGGGGCAGATACGCAGTATTTT. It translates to CARPLGQGADTQYF.

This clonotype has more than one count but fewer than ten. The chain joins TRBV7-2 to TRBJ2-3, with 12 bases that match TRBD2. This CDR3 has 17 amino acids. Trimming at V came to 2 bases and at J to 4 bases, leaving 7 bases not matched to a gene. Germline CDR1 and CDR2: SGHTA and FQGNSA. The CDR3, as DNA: TGTGCCAGCAGCTTACCACTAGCGGGAGGATCCCCAGATACGCAGTATTTT. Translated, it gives CASSLPLAGGSPDTQYF. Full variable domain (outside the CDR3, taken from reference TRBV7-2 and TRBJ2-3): GAGVSQSPSNKVTEKGKDVELRCDPISGHTALYWYRQSLGQGLEFLIYFQGNSAPDKSGLPSDRFSAERTGGSVSTLTIQRTQQEDSAVYLCASSLPLAGGSPDTQYFGPGTRLTVL.

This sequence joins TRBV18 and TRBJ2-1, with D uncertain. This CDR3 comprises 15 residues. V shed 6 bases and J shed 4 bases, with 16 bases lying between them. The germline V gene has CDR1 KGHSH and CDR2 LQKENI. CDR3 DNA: TGTGCCAGCTCCCGAGACAAGGCTAGTTACAATGAGCAGTTCTTC. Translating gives CASSRDKASYNEQFF.

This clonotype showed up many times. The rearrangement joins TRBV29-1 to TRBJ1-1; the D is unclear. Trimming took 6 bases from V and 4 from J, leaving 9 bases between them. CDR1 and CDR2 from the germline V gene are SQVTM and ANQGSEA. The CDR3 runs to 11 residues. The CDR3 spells CSVLRGTEAFF. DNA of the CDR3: TGCAGCGTCCTACGTGGCACTGAAGCTTTCTTT.